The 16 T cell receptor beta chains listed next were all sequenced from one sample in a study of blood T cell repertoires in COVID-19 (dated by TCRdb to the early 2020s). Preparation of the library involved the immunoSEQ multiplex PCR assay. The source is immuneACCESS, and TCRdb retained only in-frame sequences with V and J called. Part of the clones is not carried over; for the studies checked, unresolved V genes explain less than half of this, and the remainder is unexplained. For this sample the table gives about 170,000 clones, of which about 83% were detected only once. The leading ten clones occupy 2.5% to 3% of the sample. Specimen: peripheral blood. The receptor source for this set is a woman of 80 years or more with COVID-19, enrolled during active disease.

This chain's CDR3 is CASSVPGGYYGYTF. The CDR3 region has the DNA TGTGCCAGCAGCGTACCGGGGGGGTACTATGGCTACACCTTC. The rearrangement joins TRBV9 to TRBJ1-2; the D gene is possibly TRBD1 (5 bases). Germline V gene sequence: CDR1 SGDLS, CDR2 YYNGEE. The CDR3 sequence is 14 residues long. V shed 1 base and J shed 3 bases, with 10 bases lying between them. Filled out from reference TRBV9 and TRBJ1-2, the complete variable domain reads DSGVTQTPKHLITATGQRVTLRCSPRSGDLSVYWYQQSLDQGLQFLIQYYNGEERAKGNILERFSAQQFPDLHSELNLSSLELGDSALYFCASSVPGGYYGYTFGSGTRLTVV.

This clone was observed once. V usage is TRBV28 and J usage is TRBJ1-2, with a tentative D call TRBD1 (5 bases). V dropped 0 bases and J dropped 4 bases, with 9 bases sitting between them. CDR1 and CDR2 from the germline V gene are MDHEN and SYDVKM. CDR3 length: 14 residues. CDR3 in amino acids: CASSLWGQGYGYTF. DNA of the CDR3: TGTGCCAGCAGTTTATGGGGCCAGGGCTATGGCTACACCTTC.

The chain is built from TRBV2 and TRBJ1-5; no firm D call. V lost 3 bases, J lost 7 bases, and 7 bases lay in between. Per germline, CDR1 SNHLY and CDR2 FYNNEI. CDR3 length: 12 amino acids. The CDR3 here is CASSDWRQPQHF. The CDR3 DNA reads TGTGCCAGCAGTGATTGGCGGCAGCCCCAGCATTTT.

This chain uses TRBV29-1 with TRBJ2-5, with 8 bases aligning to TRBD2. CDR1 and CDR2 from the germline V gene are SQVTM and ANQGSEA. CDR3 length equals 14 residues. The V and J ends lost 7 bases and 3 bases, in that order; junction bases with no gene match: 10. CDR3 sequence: CSDHIDSGEETQYF. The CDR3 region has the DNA TGCAGCGACCATATCGATAGCGGGGAAGAGACCCAGTACTTC.

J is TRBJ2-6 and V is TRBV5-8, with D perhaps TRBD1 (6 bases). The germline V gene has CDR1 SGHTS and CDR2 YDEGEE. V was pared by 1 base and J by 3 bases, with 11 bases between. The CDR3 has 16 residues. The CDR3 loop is CASSLKGGIGANVLTF. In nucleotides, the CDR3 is TGTGCCAGCAGCTTGAAAGGGGGAATTGGGGCCAACGTCCTGACTTTC.

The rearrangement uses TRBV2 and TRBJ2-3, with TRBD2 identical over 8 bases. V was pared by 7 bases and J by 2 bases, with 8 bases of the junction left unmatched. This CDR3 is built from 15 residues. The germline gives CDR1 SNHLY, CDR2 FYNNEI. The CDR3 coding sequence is TGTGCCAGCATCATAAGCGGGAGCCTCACAGATACGCAGTATTTT. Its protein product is CASIISGSLTDTQYF.

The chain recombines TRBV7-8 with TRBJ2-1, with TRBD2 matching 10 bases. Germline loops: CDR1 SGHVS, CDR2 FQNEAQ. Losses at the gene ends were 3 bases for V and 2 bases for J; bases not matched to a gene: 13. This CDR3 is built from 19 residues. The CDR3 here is CASSFSPGSGRATYNEQFF. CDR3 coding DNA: TGTGCCAGCAGCTTCTCCCCGGGCAGCGGGAGGGCCACCTACAATGAGCAGTTCTTC.

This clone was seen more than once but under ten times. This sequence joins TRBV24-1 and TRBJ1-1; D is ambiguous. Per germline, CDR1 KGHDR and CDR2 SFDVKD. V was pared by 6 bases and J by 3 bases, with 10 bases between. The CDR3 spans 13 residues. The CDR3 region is CATSSPGYTEAFF. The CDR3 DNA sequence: TGTGCCACCAGTAGCCCGGGTTACACTGAAGCTTTCTTT.

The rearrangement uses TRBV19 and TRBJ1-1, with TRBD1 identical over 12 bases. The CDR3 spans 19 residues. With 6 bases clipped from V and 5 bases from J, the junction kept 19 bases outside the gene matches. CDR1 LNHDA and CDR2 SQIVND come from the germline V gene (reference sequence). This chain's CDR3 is CASRGIVTGTGGEKTEAFF. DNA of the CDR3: TGTGCCAGTAGGGGGATCGTCACCGGGACAGGGGGCGAGAAGACTGAAGCTTTCTTT.

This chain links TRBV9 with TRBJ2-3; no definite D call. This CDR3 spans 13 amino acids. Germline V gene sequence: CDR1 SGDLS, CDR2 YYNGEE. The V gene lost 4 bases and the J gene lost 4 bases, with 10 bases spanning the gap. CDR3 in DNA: TGTGCCAGCAGCCCCCCGGTAGCAGATACGCAGTATTTT. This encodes CASSPPVADTQYF.

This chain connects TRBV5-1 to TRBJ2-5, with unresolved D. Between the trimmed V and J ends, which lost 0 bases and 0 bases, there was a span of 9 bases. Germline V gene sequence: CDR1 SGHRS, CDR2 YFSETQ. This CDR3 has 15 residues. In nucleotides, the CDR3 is TGCGCCAGCAGCTTGGGTAGAGCGTACCAAGAGACCCAGTACTTC. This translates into CASSLGRAYQETQYF. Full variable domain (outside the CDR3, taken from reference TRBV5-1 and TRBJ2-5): KAGVTQTPRYLIKTRGQQVTLSCSPISGHRSVSWYQQTPGQGLQFLFEYFSETQRNKGNFPGRFSGRQFSNSRSEMNVSTLELGDSALYLCASSLGRAYQETQYFGPGTRLLVL.

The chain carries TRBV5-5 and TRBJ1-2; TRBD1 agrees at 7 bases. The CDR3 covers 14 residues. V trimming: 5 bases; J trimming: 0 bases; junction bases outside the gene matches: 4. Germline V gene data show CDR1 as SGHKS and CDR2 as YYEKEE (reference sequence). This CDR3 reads CASRLGTANYGYTF. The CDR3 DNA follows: TGTGCCAGCAGGCTCGGGACAGCTAACTATGGCTACACCTTC.

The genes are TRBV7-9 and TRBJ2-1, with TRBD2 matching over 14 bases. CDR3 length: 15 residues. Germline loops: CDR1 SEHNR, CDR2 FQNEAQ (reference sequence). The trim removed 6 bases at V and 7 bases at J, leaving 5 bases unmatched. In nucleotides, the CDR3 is TGTGCCAGCAGTCGACTAGCGGGGGGGCGGAATGAGCAGTTCTTC. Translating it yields CASSRLAGGRNEQFF.

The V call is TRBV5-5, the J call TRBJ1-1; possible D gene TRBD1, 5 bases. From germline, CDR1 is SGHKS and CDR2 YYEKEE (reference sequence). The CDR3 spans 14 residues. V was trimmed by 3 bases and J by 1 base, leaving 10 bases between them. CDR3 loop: CASSSGLSNTEAFF. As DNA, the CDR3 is TGTGCCAGCAGCTCGGGACTGTCGAACACTGAAGCTTTCTTT.

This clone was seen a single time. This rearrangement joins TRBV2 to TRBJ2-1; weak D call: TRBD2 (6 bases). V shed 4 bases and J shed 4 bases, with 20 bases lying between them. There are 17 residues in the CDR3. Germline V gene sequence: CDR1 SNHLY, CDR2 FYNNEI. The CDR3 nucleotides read TGTGCCAGCAGTGGAGGGGTAGCGGCGGGACCGTACAATGAGCAGTTCTTC. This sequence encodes CASSGGVAAGPYNEQFF.

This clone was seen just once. CDR3 nucleotide sequence: TGTGCCAGCAGCTTACGTACGGGTTCACCCCTCCACTTT. Translated, it gives CASSLRTGSPLHF. The chain joins TRBV13 to TRBJ1-6; D uncertain. CDR1 is PRHDT, CDR2 FYEKMQ, per germline (reference sequence). V was cut by 2 bases and J by 9 bases, with 8 bases left in between. CDR3 length: 13 amino acids. The full variable domain, its missing parts supplied by reference TRBV13 and TRBJ1-6, is AAGVIQSPRHLIKEKRETATLKCYPIPRHDTVYWYQQGPGQDPQFLISFYEKMQSDKGSIPDRFSAQQFSDYHSELNMSSLELGDSALYFCASSLRTGSPLHFGNGTRLTVT.